This T cell receptor beta chain derives from a study of identical twins. The junction had 10 bases not matched to a gene; V was cut back by 5 bases and J by 2 bases. The CDR3 runs 16 residues. Each CDR3 protein is one row after TCRdb ran MiXCR on the 5' RACE reads. There are about 720,000 distinct CDR3 sequences in the sample; about 20% occur only once, and roughly 14% lies in the top ten. These same records also appear under a second study, on T cells expressing NK-cell markers. That source notes: A handful of donors showed these clonotypes also leading the CD3+CD56-NKG2C+ fraction.

The chain combines TRBV12-3 or TRBV12-4 with TRBJ2-7; 9 nucleotides agree with TRBD2. The receptor comes from a woman between 18 and 29 years old in good health. Material for sequencing was PBMCs. Written as DNA, the CDR3 is TGTGCCAGCAGTCCCCAAAAGCGGGGGGATACCTACGAGCAGTACTTC. The encoded protein is CASSPQKRGDTYEQYF.